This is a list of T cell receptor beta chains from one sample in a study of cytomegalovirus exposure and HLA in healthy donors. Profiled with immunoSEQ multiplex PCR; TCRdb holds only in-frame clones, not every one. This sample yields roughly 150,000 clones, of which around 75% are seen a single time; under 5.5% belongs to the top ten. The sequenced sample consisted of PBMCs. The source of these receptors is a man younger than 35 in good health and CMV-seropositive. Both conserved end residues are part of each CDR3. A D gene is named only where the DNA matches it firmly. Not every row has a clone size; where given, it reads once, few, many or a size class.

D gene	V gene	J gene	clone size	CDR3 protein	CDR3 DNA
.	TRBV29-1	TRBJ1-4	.	CSGTANEKLFF	TGCAGCGGGACAGCTAATGAAAAACTGTTTTTT
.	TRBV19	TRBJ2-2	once	CASSISRHSGWELFF	TGTGCCAGTAGTATTTCTCGACACTCAGGGTGGGAGCTGTTTTTT
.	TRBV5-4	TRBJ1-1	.	CASSRGEGGTEAFF	TGTGCCAGCAGCAGGGGGGAGGGGGGCACTGAAGCTTTCTTT
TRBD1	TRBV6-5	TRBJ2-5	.	CASTKPGGETQYF	TGTGCCAGCACGAAACCAGGGGGAGAGACCCAGTACTTC
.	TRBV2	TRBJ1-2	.	CASSGSSSDYGYTF	TGTGCCAGCAGTGGGTCATCAAGCGACTATGGCTACACCTTC
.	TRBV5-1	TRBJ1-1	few	CASSPDGGRNTEAFF	TGCGCCAGCAGCCCGGACGGGGGAAGGAACACTGAAGCTTTCTTT
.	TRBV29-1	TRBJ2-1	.	CSVETTRDEQFF	TGCAGCGTTGAAACCACTAGGGATGAGCAGTTCTTC
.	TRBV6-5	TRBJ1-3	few	CASVDRRSGNTIYF	TGTGCCAGCGTCGACAGGCGCTCTGGAAACACCATATATTTT
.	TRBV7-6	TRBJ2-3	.	CASSPNQADTQYF	TGTGCCAGCAGCCCAAATCAGGCAGATACGCAGTATTTT
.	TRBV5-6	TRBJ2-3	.	CASSLEVGGYTDTQYF	TGTGCCAGCAGCTTGGAGGTAGGCGGATACACAGATACGCAGTATTTT
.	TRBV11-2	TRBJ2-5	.	CASSWGRVETQYF	TGTGCCAGCAGCTGGGGCAGGGTAGAGACCCAGTACTTC
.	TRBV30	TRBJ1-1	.	CAWTLGGLITEAFF	TGTGCCTGGACCCTCGGGGGGCTGATCACTGAAGCTTTCTTT
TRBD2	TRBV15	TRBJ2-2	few	CATTSLAGGNTGELFF	TGTGCCACCACCAGCCTAGCGGGGGGGAACACCGGGGAGCTGTTTTTT
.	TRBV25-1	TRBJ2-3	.	CASSEARGSTDTQYF	TGTGCCAGCAGTGAAGCAAGGGGCAGCACAGATACGCAGTATTTT
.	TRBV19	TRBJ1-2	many	CASTKTRGNYGYTF	TGTGCCAGTACTAAGACGAGGGGGAACTATGGCTACACCTTC
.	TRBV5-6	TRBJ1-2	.	CASSWQWGGDGYTF	TGTGCCAGCAGCTGGCAATGGGGGGGAGATGGCTACACCTTC
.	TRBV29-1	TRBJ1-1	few	CSASWANTEAFF	TGCAGCGCCTCCTGGGCAAACACTGAAGCTTTCTTT
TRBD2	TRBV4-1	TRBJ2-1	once	CASSQEELAGGDEQFF	TGCGCCAGCAGCCAAGAAGAACTAGCGGGTGGGGATGAGCAGTTCTTC
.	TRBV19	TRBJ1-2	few	CASTTPLLGYTF	TGTGCCAGTACCACACCCTTATTAGGCTACACCTTC
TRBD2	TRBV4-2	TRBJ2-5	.	CASSQEGGQETQYF	TGTGCCAGCAGCCAAGAGGGGGGGCAAGAGACCCAGTACTTC
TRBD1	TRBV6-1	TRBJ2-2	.	CASSGGTGGYTGELFF	TGTGCCAGCAGTGGGGGGACAGGGGGTTACACCGGGGAGCTGTTTTTT
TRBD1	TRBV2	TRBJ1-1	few	CARSGTAEAFF	TGTGCCAGGTCCGGGACAGCAGAAGCTTTCTTT
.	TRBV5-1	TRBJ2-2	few	CASSLARNTGELFF	TGCGCCAGCAGCCTAGCGCGGAACACCGGGGAGCTGTTTTTT
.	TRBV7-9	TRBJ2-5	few	CASSQEQGLRTQYF	TGTGCCAGCAGCCAGGAACAGGGCCTCAGGACCCAGTACTTC
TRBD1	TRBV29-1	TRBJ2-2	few	CSVYGQANTGELFF	TGCAGCGTGTACGGACAGGCTAACACCGGGGAGCTGTTTTTT
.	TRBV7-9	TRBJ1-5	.	CASSHHVPPGNQPQHF	TGTGCCAGCAGCCACCACGTCCCGCCGGGGAATCAGCCCCAGCATTTT
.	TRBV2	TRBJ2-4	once	CASSEPGSFPFGKNIQYF	TGTGCCAGCAGTGAACCAGGTAGTTTCCCCTTCGGCAAAAACATTCAGTACTTC
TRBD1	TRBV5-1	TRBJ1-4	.	CASSFLELTGTNEKLFF	TGCGCCAGCAGCTTCCTAGAGCTGACAGGGACTAATGAAAAACTGTTTTTT
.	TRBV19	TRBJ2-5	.	CASSGQLQETQYF	TGTGCCAGTAGTGGACAGCTCCAAGAGACCCAGTACTTC
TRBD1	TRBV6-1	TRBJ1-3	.	CASSVGTGVDTIYF	TGTGCCAGCAGTGTTGGGACAGGGGTTGACACCATATATTTT
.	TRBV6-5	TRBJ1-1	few	CASRRYDTEAFF	TGTGCCAGCAGGAGATACGACACTGAAGCTTTCTTT
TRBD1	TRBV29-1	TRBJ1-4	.	CSVTGVGEKLFF	TGCAGCGTTACAGGGGTTGGGGAAAAACTGTTTTTT
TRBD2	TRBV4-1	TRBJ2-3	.	CASSPRTSKVTDTQYF	TGCGCCAGCAGCCCCCGGACTAGCAAAGTGACAGATACGCAGTATTTT
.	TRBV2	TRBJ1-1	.	CASSLTGGKNTEAFF	TGTGCCAGCAGCCTTACGGGGGGGAAGAACACTGAAGCTTTCTTT
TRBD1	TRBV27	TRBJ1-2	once	CASSLNRGLGYGYTF	TGTGCCAGCAGCCTGAACAGGGGGCTAGGATATGGCTACACCTTC
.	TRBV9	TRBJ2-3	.	CASSYLGGNTDTQYF	TGTGCCAGCAGCTACTTAGGGGGAAACACAGATACGCAGTATTTT
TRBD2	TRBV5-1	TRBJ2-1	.	CASSVTSGGYNEQFF	TGCGCCAGCAGCGTGACTAGCGGGGGCTACAATGAGCAGTTCTTC
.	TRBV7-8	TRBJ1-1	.	CASSPWSGTENTEAFF	TGTGCCAGCAGCCCCTGGTCAGGAACAGAAAACACTGAAGCTTTCTTT
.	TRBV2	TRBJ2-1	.	CASTEEGSYNEQFF	TGTGCCAGCACCGAGGAGGGCTCCTACAATGAGCAGTTCTTC
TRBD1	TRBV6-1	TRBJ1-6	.	CASSEGDRGSPLHF	TGTGCCAGCAGTGAAGGAGACAGGGGATCACCCCTCCACTTT
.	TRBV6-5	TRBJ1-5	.	CASSQDGGNQPQHF	TGTGCCAGCAGCCAGGACGGGGGAAATCAGCCCCAGCATTTT
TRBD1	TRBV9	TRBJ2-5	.	CASSPLNRGRRETQYF	TGTGCCAGCAGCCCTCTTAACAGGGGGCGCCGGGAGACCCAGTACTTC
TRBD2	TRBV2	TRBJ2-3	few	CASSDLGLAGSTDTQYF	TGTGCCAGCAGTGATCTCGGACTAGCGGGGAGCACAGATACGCAGTATTTT
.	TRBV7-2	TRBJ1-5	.	CASSPTVNQPQHF	TGTGCCAGCAGCCCGACAGTCAATCAGCCCCAGCATTTT
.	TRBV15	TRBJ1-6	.	CATSRARRTFPPLHF	TGTGCCACCAGCAGGGCAAGGAGAACCTTTCCACCCCTCCACTTT
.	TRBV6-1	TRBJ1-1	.	CASSESLNTEAFF	TGTGCCAGCAGTGAAAGCCTGAACACTGAAGCTTTCTTT
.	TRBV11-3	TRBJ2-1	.	CASSLAARAYNEQFF	TGTGCCAGCAGCTTAGCCGCCCGGGCCTACAATGAGCAGTTCTTC
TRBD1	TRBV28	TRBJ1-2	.	CASRSGGTEYYGYTF	TGTGCCAGCAGGAGCGGGGGGACAGAATATTATGGCTACACCTTC
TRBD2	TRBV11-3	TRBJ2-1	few	CASSLLSAGDLGNEQFF	TGTGCCAGCAGCTTATTGTCGGCGGGAGATCTTGGCAATGAGCAGTTCTTC
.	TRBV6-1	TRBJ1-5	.	CASSPQPGNGQPQHF	TGTGCCAGCAGTCCCCAACCGGGAAACGGTCAGCCCCAGCATTTT
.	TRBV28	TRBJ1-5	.	CASSFGSAGGNQPQHF	TGTGCCAGCAGTTTTGGGTCGGCGGGTGGCAATCAGCCCCAGCATTTT
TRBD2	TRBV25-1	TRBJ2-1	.	CASSEAGGWVDEQFF	TGTGCCAGCAGTGAAGCGGGAGGGTGGGTCGATGAGCAGTTCTTC
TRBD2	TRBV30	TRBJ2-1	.	CAWSSLRGAGGNNEQFF	TGTGCCTGGAGTTCACTAAGAGGGGCGGGAGGAAACAATGAGCAGTTCTTC
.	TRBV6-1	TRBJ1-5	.	CASSEAMFGAGQPQHF	TGTGCCAGCAGTGAAGCTATGTTTGGGGCCGGTCAGCCCCAGCATTTT
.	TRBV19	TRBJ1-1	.	CASTQGTARGTEAFF	TGTGCCAGTACCCAGGGAACAGCCAGAGGCACTGAAGCTTTCTTT